This section outlines one T cell receptor (beta chain) sequence together with its context. Relative to the germline gene, one junction end is altered; a read error may explain this. Described time point: 2015-2016 season, pre-vaccination. Adults received seasonal inactivated influenza vaccine, with sorted blood CD4 subsets sequenced before and after. Per time point, roughly 40-100 mL of blood was sampled. ICOS+CD38+ and ICOS-CD38- fractions were sorted from non-naive CD4+CXCR5+PD-1+ cells. The data were taken from a study of follicular helper T cells after annual influenza vaccination. The CDR3 is 12 residues long. Germline CDR1 SGHNT, CDR2 YENEEA. Survey level resolution was used for TCRB sequencing. Repertoires were generated with immunoSEQ multiplex PCR, while TCRdb's copy carries only in-frame clones and drops some. In the table there are some 10,000 clones, over 70% of which are singletons.

The chain uses TRBV11-3 and TRBJ2-3; D remains unclear. This specimen consisted of CXCR5+ CD38- circulating T follicular helper cells from blood, obtained on the day of influenza vaccination. Stated subset: circulating Tfh, non-naive CD4+CXCR5+PD-1+ (ICOS+CD38+ or ICOS-CD38-). The sequence derives from an adult who received the influenza vaccine. CDR3 residues: CANSAYTDTQYF. CDR3 DNA: TGTGCCAACAGCGCCTACACAGATACGCAGTATTTT.